The 6 T cell receptor beta chains reported below all come from one sample, sequenced in a study of naive and memory T cell subsets. Both TRBC1 and TRBC2 were covered by a beta constant-region primer of two equimolar oligonucleotides. TCRdb re-derived calls from the UMI-ligation and nested PCR reads in MiXCR, one entry per CDR3 protein. The sample consists of under 100,000 distinct CDR3 sequences, 7% of them appearing once. Sequencing used central memory CD4+ T cells from blood. Source of these receptors: a human donor in good health.

The rearrangement links TRBV7-9 to TRBJ2-5; 9 bases line up with TRBD1. This CDR3 has 15 amino acids. In germline, CDR1 is SEHNR, CDR2 FQNEAQ (reference sequence). The junction had 8 bases not matched to a gene; V was cut back by 5 bases and J by 4 bases. The CDR3 nucleotides are TGTGCCAGCAGCCGAGGGACAGGGAAGGCAGAGACCCAGTACTTC. Translation gives CASSRGTGKAETQYF.

In its sample, this clonotype was seen many times. The chain carries TRBV5-4 and TRBJ2-1, with D uncertain. Germline V gene sequence: CDR1 SGHNT, CDR2 YYREEE (reference sequence). This CDR3 region has 15 residues. Trimming shortened V by 0 bases and J by 5 bases, and 12 bases separated the two germline ends. This CDR3 reads CASSLDPIPNNEQFF. DNA for the CDR3: TGTGCCAGCAGCTTGGACCCTATCCCCAACAATGAGCAGTTCTTC.

This clonotype has at least ten counts. V usage is TRBV12-3 or TRBV12-4 and J usage is TRBJ1-4; 7 bases align to TRBD1. CDR3 length: 11 amino acids. Trimming took 6 bases from V and 10 from J; bases not matched to a gene: 2. The CDR3 DNA is TGTGCCAGCAGAAACAGGGGAAAACTGTTTTTT. It specifies CASRNRGKLFF.

This clonotype was seen repeatedly, ten times or more. This sequence joins TRBV12-3 or TRBV12-4 and TRBJ1-1; TRBD1 might be the D (6 bases). This CDR3 is 13 amino acids long. V gave up 8 bases and J gave up 0 bases, with 10 bases separating them. The CDR3 loop is CASRRGLNTEAFF. The CDR3 region has the DNA TGTGCCAGCCGGAGGGGGTTGAACACTGAAGCTTTCTTT.

This clonotype was picked up a small number of times. The V gene is TRBV7-9, the J gene TRBJ1-1, with no clear D. Trimming cost V 6 bases and J 3 bases, with 14 bases left between them. Germline lookup yields CDR1 SEHNR and CDR2 FQNEAQ (reference sequence). The CDR3 is 14 residues long. DNA for the CDR3: TGTGCCAGCAGACCCCCTATTGCGGACACTGAAGCTTTCTTT. Translating it yields CASRPPIADTEAFF.

Many counts were recorded for this clonotype. The rearrangement joins TRBV11-2 to TRBJ2-6; D remains ambiguous. V was pared by 4 bases and J by 4 bases, with 14 bases between. This CDR3 spans 16 amino acids. Per germline, CDR1 SGHAT and CDR2 FQNNGV. Here the CDR3 reads CASSSLLVQGANVLTF. Written as DNA, the CDR3 is TGTGCCAGCAGCTCCCTGTTGGTTCAGGGGGCCAACGTCCTGACTTTC.